The clone carrying this T cell receptor (beta chain) occurred a few times. The antigen is unknown. Tagging with unique molecular identifiers was a feature of the TCR beta cDNA libraries. MiXCR was run by TCRdb on the PCR reads, yielding one entry per CDR3 protein. The repertoire consists of 400,000 to 500,000 distinct CDR3 sequences, with 39% occurring once and the leading ten covering approximately 7.6%. These data come from a study of post-analysis software for immune sequencing data. Study-wide points: TRBV5-6, TRBV5-1 and TRBV20-1 were among 4 or 5 TRBV segments more frequent in patients than controls.

The V and J ends lost 3 bases and 7 bases, in that order; junction bases with no gene match: 6. Germline values: CDR1 MDHEN, CDR2 SYDVKM. This CDR3 region has 14 residues. The sequenced material came from blood. The V call is TRBV28, the J call TRBJ1-5, with TRBD1 matching over 7 bases. The TCR comes from a girl aged 2 to 9 with multiple sclerosis. CDR3 sequence reads: CASSFGDRDQPQHF. CDR3 nucleotides: TGTGCCAGCAGTTTTGGCGACAGGGACCAGCCCCAGCATTTT.